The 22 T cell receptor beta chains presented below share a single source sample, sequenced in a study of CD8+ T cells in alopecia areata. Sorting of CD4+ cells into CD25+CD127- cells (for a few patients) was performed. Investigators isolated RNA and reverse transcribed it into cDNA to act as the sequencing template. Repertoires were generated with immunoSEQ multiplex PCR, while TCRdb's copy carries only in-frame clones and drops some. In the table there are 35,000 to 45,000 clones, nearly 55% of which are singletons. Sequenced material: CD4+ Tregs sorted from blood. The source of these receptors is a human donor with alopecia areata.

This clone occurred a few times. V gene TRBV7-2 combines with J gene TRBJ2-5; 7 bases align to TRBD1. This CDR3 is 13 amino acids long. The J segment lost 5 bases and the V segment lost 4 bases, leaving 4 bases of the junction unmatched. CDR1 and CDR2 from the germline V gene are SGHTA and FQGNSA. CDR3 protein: CASSSTGMETQYF. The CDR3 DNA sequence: TGTGCCAGCAGCTCGACAGGGATGGAGACCCAGTACTTC.

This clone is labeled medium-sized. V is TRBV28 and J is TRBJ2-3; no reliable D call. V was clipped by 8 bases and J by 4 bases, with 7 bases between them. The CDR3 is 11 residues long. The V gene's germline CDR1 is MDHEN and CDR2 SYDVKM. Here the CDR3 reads CASSVADTQYF. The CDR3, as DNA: TGTGCCAGCTCTGTAGCAGATACGCAGTATTTT.

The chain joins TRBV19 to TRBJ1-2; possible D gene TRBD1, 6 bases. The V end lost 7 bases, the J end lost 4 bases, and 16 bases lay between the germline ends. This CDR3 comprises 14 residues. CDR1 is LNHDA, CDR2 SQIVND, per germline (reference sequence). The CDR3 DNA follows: TGTGCCAGTAATCGGGACATATTTTTCTATGGCTACACCTTC. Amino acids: CASNRDIFFYGYTF.

CDR3 coding DNA: TGCAGTGCTTCTAGCGGGTACGAGCAGTACTTC. It translates to CSASSGYEQYF. The chain joins TRBV20-1 to TRBJ2-7; 8 bases are shared with TRBD2. The J segment lost 4 bases and the V segment lost 5 bases, leaving 1 base of the junction unmatched. The CDR3 extends over 11 amino acids. In germline, CDR1 is DFQATT, CDR2 SNEGSKA (reference sequence).

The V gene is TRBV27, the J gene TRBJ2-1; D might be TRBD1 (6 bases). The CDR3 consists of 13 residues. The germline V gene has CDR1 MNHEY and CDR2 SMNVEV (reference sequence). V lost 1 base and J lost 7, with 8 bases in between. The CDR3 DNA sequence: TGTGCCAGCAGTTTATTCGGGACAAATGAGCAGTTCTTC. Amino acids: CASSLFGTNEQFF.

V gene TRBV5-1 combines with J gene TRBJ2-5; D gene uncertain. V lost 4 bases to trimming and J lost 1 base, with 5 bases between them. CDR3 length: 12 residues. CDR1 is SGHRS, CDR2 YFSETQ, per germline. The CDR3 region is CASSPVQETQYF. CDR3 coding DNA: TGCGCCAGCAGCCCGGTCCAAGAGACCCAGTACTTC.

CDR3 protein: CASSQVLAGYNEQFF. CDR3 nucleotides: TGTGCCAGCAGCCAAGTCTTAGCGGGTTACAATGAGCAGTTCTTC. The rearrangement uses TRBV4-2 and TRBJ2-1, with 7 bases identical to TRBD2. CDR1 is LGHNA, CDR2 YNFKEQ, per germline. This CDR3 has 15 amino acids. V was pared by 1 base and J by 4 bases, with 4 bases of the junction left unmatched.

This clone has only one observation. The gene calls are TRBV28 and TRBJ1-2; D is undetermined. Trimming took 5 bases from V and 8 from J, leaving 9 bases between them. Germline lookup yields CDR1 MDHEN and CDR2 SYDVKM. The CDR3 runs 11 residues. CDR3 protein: CASSAARGYTF. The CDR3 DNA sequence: TGTGCCAGCAGTGCCGCTCGGGGCTACACCTTC.

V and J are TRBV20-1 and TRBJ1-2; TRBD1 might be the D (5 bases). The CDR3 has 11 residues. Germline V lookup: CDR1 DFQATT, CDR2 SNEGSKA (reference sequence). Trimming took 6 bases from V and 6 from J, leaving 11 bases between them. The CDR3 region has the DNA TGCAGTGCCCCGGGACGGGATGGCTACACCTTC. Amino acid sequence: CSAPGRDGYTF.

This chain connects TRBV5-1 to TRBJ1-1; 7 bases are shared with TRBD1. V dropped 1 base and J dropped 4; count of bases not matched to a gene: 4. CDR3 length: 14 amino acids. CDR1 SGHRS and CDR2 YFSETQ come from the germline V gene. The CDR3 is CASSLKQGGTEAFF. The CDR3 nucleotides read TGCGCCAGCAGCTTGAAGCAGGGGGGCACTGAAGCTTTCTTT. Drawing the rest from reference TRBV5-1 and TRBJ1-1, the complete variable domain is KAGVTQTPRYLIKTRGQQVTLSCSPISGHRSVSWYQQTPGQGLQFLFEYFSETQRNKGNFPGRFSGRQFSNSRSEMNVSTLELGDSALYLCASSLKQGGTEAFFGQGTRLTVV.

In nucleotides, the CDR3 is TGTGCCAGCAGCTACCGGGACAGGTCTCCCGGGGAGCTGTTTTTT. It translates to CASSYRDRSPGELFF. The V gene is TRBV5-6, the J gene TRBJ2-2; 8 bases match TRBD1. CDR1 SGHDT and CDR2 YYEEEE come from the germline V gene. Unmatched junction bases numbered 7, after V lost 3 bases and J lost 6 bases. The CDR3 sequence is 15 residues long. The full variable domain, its missing parts supplied by reference TRBV5-6 and TRBJ2-2, is DAGVTQSPTHLIKTRGQQVTLRCSPKSGHDTVSWYQQALGQGPQFIFQYYEEEERQRGNFPDRFSGHQFPNYSSELNVNALLLGDSALYLCASSYRDRSPGELFFGEGSRLTVL.

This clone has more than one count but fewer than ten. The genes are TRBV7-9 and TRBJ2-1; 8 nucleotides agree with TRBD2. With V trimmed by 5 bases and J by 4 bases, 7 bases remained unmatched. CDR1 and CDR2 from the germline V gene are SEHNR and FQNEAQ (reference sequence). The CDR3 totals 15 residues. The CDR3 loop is CASSRTGGPYNEQFF. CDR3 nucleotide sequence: TGTGCCAGCAGCCGAACGGGGGGGCCTTACAATGAGCAGTTCTTC.

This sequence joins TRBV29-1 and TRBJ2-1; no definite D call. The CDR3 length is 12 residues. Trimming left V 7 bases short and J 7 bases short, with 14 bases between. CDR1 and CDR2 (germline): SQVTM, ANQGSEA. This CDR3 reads CSGVLGWNEQFF. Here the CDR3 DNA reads TGCAGCGGGGTCCTAGGCTGGAATGAGCAGTTCTTC.

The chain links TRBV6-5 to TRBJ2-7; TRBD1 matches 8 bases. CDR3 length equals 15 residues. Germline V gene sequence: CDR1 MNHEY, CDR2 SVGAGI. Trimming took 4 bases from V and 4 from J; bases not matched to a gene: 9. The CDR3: CASSSARTGKYEQYF. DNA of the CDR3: TGTGCCAGCAGTTCCGCCCGGACAGGGAAGTACGAGCAGTACTTC.

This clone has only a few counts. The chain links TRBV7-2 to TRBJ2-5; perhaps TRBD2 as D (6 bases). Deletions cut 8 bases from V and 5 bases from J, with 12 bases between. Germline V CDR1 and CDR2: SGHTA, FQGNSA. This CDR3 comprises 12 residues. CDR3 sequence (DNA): TGTGCCAGCCAGGGCGCGGGGGAGACCCAGTACTTC. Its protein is CASQGAGETQYF.

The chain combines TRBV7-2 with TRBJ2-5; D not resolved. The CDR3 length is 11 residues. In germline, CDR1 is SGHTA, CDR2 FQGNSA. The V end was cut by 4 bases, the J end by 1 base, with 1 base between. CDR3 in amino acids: CASSSQETQYF. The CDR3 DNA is TGTGCCAGCAGCTCCCAAGAGACCCAGTACTTC.

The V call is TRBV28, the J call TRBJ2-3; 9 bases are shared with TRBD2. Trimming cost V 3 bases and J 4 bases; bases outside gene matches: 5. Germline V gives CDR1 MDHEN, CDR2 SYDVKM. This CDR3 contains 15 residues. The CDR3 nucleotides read TGTGCCAGCAGTTTCCGCGGGGGGGGCGCAGATACGCAGTATTTT. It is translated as CASSFRGGGADTQYF.

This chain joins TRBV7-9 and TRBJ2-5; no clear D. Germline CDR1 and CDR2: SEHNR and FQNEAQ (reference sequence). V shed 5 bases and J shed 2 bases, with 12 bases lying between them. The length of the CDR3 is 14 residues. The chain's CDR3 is CASSAPGAQETQYF. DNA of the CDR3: TGTGCCAGCAGCGCCCCAGGAGCTCAAGAGACCCAGTACTTC. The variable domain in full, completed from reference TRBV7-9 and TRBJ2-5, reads DTGVSQNPRHKITKRGQNVTFRCDPISEHNRLYWYRQTLGQGPEFLTYFQNEAQLEKSRLLSDRFSAERPKGSFSTLEIQRTEQGDSAMYLCASSAPGAQETQYFGPGTRLLVL.

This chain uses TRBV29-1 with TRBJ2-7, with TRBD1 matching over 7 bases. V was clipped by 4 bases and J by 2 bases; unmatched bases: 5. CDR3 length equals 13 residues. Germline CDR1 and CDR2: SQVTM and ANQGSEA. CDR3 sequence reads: CSVGYRGAYEQYF. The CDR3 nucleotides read TGCAGCGTTGGCTACAGGGGTGCCTACGAGCAGTACTTC.

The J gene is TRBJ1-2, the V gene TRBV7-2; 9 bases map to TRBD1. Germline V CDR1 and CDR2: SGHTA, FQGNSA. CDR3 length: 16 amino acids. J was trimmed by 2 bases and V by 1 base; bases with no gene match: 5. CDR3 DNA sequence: TGTGCCAGCAGCTTAGTATCCGGGACAGGGAACTATGGCTACACCTTC. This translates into CASSLVSGTGNYGYTF.

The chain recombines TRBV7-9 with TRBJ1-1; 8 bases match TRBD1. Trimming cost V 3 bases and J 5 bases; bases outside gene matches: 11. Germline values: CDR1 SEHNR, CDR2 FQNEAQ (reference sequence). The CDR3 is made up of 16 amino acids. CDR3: CASSFYQGARGTEAFF. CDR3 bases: TGTGCCAGCAGCTTCTACCAGGGGGCGCGGGGGACTGAAGCTTTCTTT.

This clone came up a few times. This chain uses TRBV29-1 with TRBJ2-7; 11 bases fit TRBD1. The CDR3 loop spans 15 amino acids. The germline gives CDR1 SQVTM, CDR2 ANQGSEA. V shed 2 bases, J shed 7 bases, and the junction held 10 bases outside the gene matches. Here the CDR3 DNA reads TGCAGCGTTGAAAAAGTAGGACAGGGGGCGAGGGAGCAGTACTTC. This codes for CSVEKVGQGAREQYF.